This entry lists 4 T cell receptor beta chains sequenced from one sample in a study of cytomegalovirus exposure and HLA in healthy donors. This PCR relied on a set of 60 Vbeta primers and 13 Jbeta primers. Assay: immunoSEQ multiplex PCR; the TCRdb copy retains only in-frame clones and omits some. The sample table sets out 150,000 to 200,000 clones. What was sequenced was PBMCs. The receptors here all came from a young man in good health and CMV-seronegative.

The chain links TRBV27 to TRBJ2-2, with 8 bases fitting TRBD2. V dropped 3 bases and J dropped 6; count of bases not matched to a gene: 12. CDR3 length: 17 amino acids. CDR1 MNHEY and CDR2 SMNVEV come from the germline V gene (reference sequence). In nucleotides, the CDR3 is TGTGCCAGCAGTTTCGTGACTAGCGTCGGAGGTCCCGGGGAGCTGTTTTTT. This translates into CASSFVTSVGGPGELFF.

The chain has TRBV5-4 and TRBJ2-2; 10 positions match TRBD1. Trimming removed 4 bases from V and 6 bases from J; junction bases left unmatched: 6. Germline CDR1 and CDR2: SGHNT and YYREEE (reference sequence). There are 15 residues in the CDR3. The CDR3 DNA follows: TGTGCCAGCAGCACCCGGGACAGGGGCCCCGGGGAGCTGTTTTTT. Translating it yields CASSTRDRGPGELFF.

V and J are TRBV27 and TRBJ2-7; D might be TRBD1 (5 bases). The germline V and J ends were trimmed by 0 bases and 2 bases, with 11 bases remaining between them. This CDR3 is built from 15 residues. The germline V gene has CDR1 MNHEY and CDR2 SMNVEV (reference sequence). CDR3 nucleotides: TGTGCCAGCAGTTTATCCAGCAGGGCCGCCTACGAGCAGTACTTC. Protein product: CASSLSSRAAYEQYF.

The CDR3 loop reads CASSEGLTGVGEETQYF. CDR3 coding DNA: TGCGCCAGCAGTGAGGGTCTAACGGGAGTGGGGGAAGAGACCCAGTACTTC. The chain recombines TRBV10-1 with TRBJ2-5; TRBD2 is a possible D gene (6 bases). Germline V gene lookup returns CDR1 WNHNN and CDR2 SYGVQD (reference sequence). V was pared by 2 bases and J by 3 bases, with 19 bases between. The CDR3 is made up of 17 amino acids.